This TCR beta chain was documented in a study of shared clonotypes between healthy human individuals. J was trimmed by 4 bases and V by 4 bases; bases with no gene match: 7. This CDR3 spans 14 amino acids. The V gene's germline CDR1 is MNHNS and CDR2 SASEGT. Only in-frame clones appear in the TCRdb table, and some are missing; sequencing was by immunoSEQ multiplex PCR. The data hold approximately 2.1 million clones, with 85% to 95% observed a single time. This receptor was obtained from a man younger than 30 in good health. Some clones in this sample may be carry-over from other donors' samples. Input material: naive CD4+ T cells from PBMCs. As for subset: CD45RA+ positively selected. The rearrangement links TRBV6-1 to TRBJ2-7, with TRBD1 matching 7 bases. The CDR3 DNA follows: TGTGCCAGCAGTGCCCGGGACAGATATTACGAGCAGTACTTC. Translation gives CASSARDRYYEQYF.